The source of this T cell receptor (beta chain) is a study of blood T cells in healthy people across ages. Study results and caveats: More naive CD4+ cells and higher diversity were found in long-lived than in aged donors.

It was with a sample-barcoded 5' primer and a J-beta primer mix that a second PCR of roughly 7 to 12 cycles was run. TCRdb passed the 5' RACE reads through MiXCR, listing each CDR3 protein once. The sample lists about 940,000 distinct CDR3 sequences, about 48% occurring once. The CDR3 contains 15 residues. Germline V CDR1 and CDR2: SGHAT, FQNNGV. With regard to this clonotype: Its antigen remains unknown. An end of the junction differs from the germline gene, which may be a read error.

The chain carries TRBV11-2 and TRBJ2-3; a possible D gene is TRBD2 (6 bases). This clonotype originated in a man younger than 45 in good health. Input material: blood. The DNA for the CDR3 is TGTGCTAGCAGCGGAGGAGGGAGAATGACAGATACGCAGTATTTT. Translation: CASSGGGRMTDTQYF.